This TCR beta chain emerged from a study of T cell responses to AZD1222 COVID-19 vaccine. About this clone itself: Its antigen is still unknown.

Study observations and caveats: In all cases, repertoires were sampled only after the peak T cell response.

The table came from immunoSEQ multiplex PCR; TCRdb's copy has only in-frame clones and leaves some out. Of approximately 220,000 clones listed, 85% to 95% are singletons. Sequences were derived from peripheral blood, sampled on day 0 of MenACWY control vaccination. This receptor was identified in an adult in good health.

The CDR3 loop reads CASSWESTGDNYGYTF. The CDR3 DNA is TGTGCCAGCAGCTGGGAATCTACAGGAGATAACTATGGCTACACCTTC. The chain has TRBV5-8 and TRBJ1-2; TRBD1 might be the D (5 bases). The CDR3 contains 16 residues. Trimming left V 3 bases short and J 1 base short, with 16 bases between. CDR1 and CDR2 from the germline V gene are SGHTS and YDEGEE.